This T cell receptor (beta chain) is drawn from a study of T cell repertoires in cytomegalovirus infection (dated by TCRdb to the late 2010s). Context from the whole study: Peptide stimulations targeted recently identified HLA-C-restricted CMV epitopes, whose presentation resists viral immunomodulation, together with well-studied HLA-B-restricted epitopes. Because public TCR beta signatures pointed to carriage of CMV infection together with the matching HLA type, the HLA type of each donor mattered for the analysis. What the study reported, not specific to this receptor: Cumulative frequency of public TCR beta family members discriminated carriers of CMV infection plus the relevant HLA type in this cohort and an independent approximately 370-donor cohort. The ex vivo response was dominated by HLA-C-restricted CMV-specific TCR beta clonotypes, and the single most frequent clonotype in two of eight donors was supplied by these HLA-C-restricted clonotypes.

Sequencing was carried out with an Illumina HiSeq 1500. The raw public reads went through TCRdb reprocessing: fastp at Q25, MiXCR clone calling, in-frame beta chains kept. One record per CDR3 amino acid sequence lists the most common genes and DNA. Across this sample there are nearly 700,000 distinct CDR3 sequences, with around 32% seen only once. Roughly 18% of the sample is taken by the ten largest. The germline V gene sets CDR1 to SGHTA and CDR2 to FQGNSA. V loses 2 bases, J loses 3 bases, and the germline ends lie 1 base apart. Its CDR3 holds 12 amino acids, cysteine through phenylalanine. Left in the record is the CDR3 DNA by itself, 36 bases read in frame from the first base. In its sample, this clonotype was seen many times. Its specific antigen is unknown. Within one base of it there is no much larger clone, and no base qualities were kept. The treatment or condition label on this specimen signifies: in vitro stimulation with specific CMV peptide epitopes to enrich CMV-specific T cells.

This clonotype was obtained from a human donor in good health (CMV status not recorded). Some clones in this sample may be carry-over from other donors' samples. Recombination connected TRBV7-2 to TRBJ2-2; the D gene is not confidently resolved. The source material was cultured PBMCs, sampled from culture after CMV antigen stimulation. The base sequence is TGTGCCAGCAGCTTATACACCGGGGAGCTGTTTTTT. Translated, this is CASSLYTGELFF.